These T cell receptor beta chains were read from a single sample in a study of blood T cell repertoires in COVID-19. The data were produced by immunoSEQ multiplex PCR, yet TCRdb's version contains in-frame clones alone and is incomplete. The sample lists about 180,000 clones, around 87% occurring once. Source material: peripheral blood. The source of these receptors is a man between 40 and 49 years old with active or convalescent COVID-19. The CDR3 runs from the conserved cysteine through the conserved F or W. A D gene is named only where the DNA matches it firmly. A clone size is listed for some rows: how often the clone was seen (once, few, many), or a class if it is expanded.

.	TRBV5-4	TRBJ1-1	.	CASSLEVRRNTEAFF	TGTGCCAGCAGCTTGGAGGTCCGGAGGAACACTGAAGCTTTCTTT
.	TRBV28	TRBJ1-4	TRBD1	CASTPGTAAEKLFF	TGTGCCAGCACCCCCGGGACAGCGGCTGAAAAACTGTTTTTT
.	TRBV2	TRBJ1-2	.	CASSTGSGYGYTF	TGTGCCAGCAGTACAGGGTCTGGCTATGGCTACACCTTC
.	TRBV7-6	TRBJ1-6	TRBD1	CASSPEGQARYNSPLHF	TGTGCCAGCAGCCCCGAAGGACAGGCTAGATATAATTCACCCCTCCACTTT
few	TRBV2	TRBJ2-3	TRBD1	CASSDDRATDTQYF	TGTGCCAGCAGCGACGACAGGGCCACAGATACGCAGTATTTT
.	TRBV5-1	TRBJ1-1	TRBD1	CASSGGQVNTEAFF	TGCGCCAGCAGCGGGGGACAGGTGAACACTGAAGCTTTCTTT
.	TRBV4-1	TRBJ1-3	TRBD1	CASSPRTGNISGNTIYF	TGCGCCAGCAGTCCTCGGACAGGGAATATTTCTGGAAACACCATATATTTT
.	TRBV6-5	TRBJ2-1	.	CASRKQETHEQFF	TGTGCCAGCAGGAAACAGGAGACCCATGAGCAGTTCTTC
.	TRBV10-3	TRBJ1-6	TRBD1	CATSGTADNSPLHF	TGTGCCACTTCCGGGACAGCGGATAATTCACCCCTCCACTTT
.	TRBV11-2	TRBJ1-1	TRBD1	CASSLGQGTIEAFF	TGTGCCAGCAGTCTTGGACAGGGAACCATTGAAGCTTTCTTT
once	TRBV14	TRBJ1-1	.	CASSQVPGYTEAFF	TGTGCCAGCAGCCAAGTTCCAGGGTACACTGAAGCTTTCTTT
.	TRBV19	TRBJ1-5	TRBD1	CASSGQGHQPQHF	TGTGCCAGTAGCGGACAGGGGCATCAGCCCCAGCATTTT
.	TRBV6-1	TRBJ1-3	.	CASSEGPQGLGYSGNTIYF	TGTGCCAGCAGTGAAGGGCCTCAGGGGCTGGGCTACTCTGGAAACACCATATATTTT
once	TRBV7-9	TRBJ1-4	TRBD1	CASSSTGFGEKLFF	TGTGCCAGCAGCTCGACAGGGTTTGGTGAAAAACTGTTTTTT
.	TRBV2	TRBJ1-1	TRBD1	CATTRGENTEAFF	TGTGCCACCACCAGGGGGGAGAACACTGAAGCTTTCTTT
.	TRBV6-6	TRBJ1-1	TRBD1	CASSRTGRMNTEAFF	TGTGCCAGCAGTCGGACAGGGCGGATGAACACTGAAGCTTTCTTT
.	TRBV7-2	TRBJ1-5	.	CASSLAPGRNQPQHF	TGTGCCAGCAGCCTAGCTCCAGGGCGCAATCAGCCCCAGCATTTT
.	TRBV30	TRBJ2-1	.	CASHAGPHNEQFF	TGTGCCTCCCACGCAGGCCCACACAATGAGCAGTTCTTC
.	TRBV19	TRBJ2-7	TRBD1	CASSAGQGSEQYF	TGTGCCAGTAGTGCGGGACAGGGTAGCGAGCAGTACTTC
once	TRBV19	TRBJ1-1	.	CASSRRGYTEAFF	TGTGCCAGTAGTCGCAGGGGATACACTGAAGCTTTCTTT
once	TRBV28	TRBJ2-4	.	CASSPPRDIYDIQYF	TGTGCCAGCAGTCCACCCCGGGACATATATGACATTCAGTACTTC
.	TRBV6-6	TRBJ1-2	.	CASSSQINYGYTF	TGTGCCAGCAGTTCCCAGATTAACTATGGCTACACCTTC
.	TRBV5-1	TRBJ1-6	.	CASSLTDNSPLHF	TGCGCCAGCAGCCTGACAGATAATTCACCCCTCCACTTT
.	TRBV27	TRBJ1-2	.	CASGWGRDGYTF	TGTGCCAGTGGGTGGGGGCGAGATGGCTACACCTTC
.	TRBV14	TRBJ1-2	.	CASSQVAFSNYGYTF	TGTGCCAGCAGCCAAGTGGCTTTCTCAAACTATGGCTACACCTTC
.	TRBV7-2	TRBJ2-3	TRBD1	CASRWVPGQGPTDTQYF	TGTGCCAGCAGATGGGTCCCGGGACAGGGACCCACAGATACGCAGTATTTT
once	TRBV28	TRBJ2-7	TRBD2	CASSFGGGYEQYF	TGTGCCAGCAGTTTTGGCGGGGGTTACGAGCAGTACTTC
.	TRBV13	TRBJ2-5	TRBD1	CASSSIPDREETQYF	TGTGCCAGCAGCTCTATCCCGGACAGGGAAGAGACCCAGTACTTC
.	TRBV2	TRBJ1-5	.	CASSLFDWRNQPQHF	TGTGCCAGCAGCTTATTTGACTGGCGCAATCAGCCCCAGCATTTT
.	TRBV4-1	TRBJ1-5	.	CASTPVQGTNQPQHF	TGCGCCAGCACCCCAGTACAGGGCACCAATCAGCCCCAGCATTTT
.	TRBV10-3	TRBJ1-2	.	CAISEMTGRGYTF	TGTGCCATCAGTGAAATGACAGGAAGAGGCTACACCTTC
once	TRBV3-1/TRBV3-2	TRBJ1-1	TRBD1	CASSLPGQGNTEAFF	TGTGCCAGCAGCCTCCCGGGACAGGGGAACACTGAAGCTTTCTTT
few	TRBV11-3	TRBJ1-2	.	CASSFPLTGPYGYTF	TGTGCCAGCAGCTTTCCCTTGACAGGCCCCTATGGCTACACCTTC
.	TRBV29-1	TRBJ2-5	TRBD2	CSAGTSGTQYF	TGCAGCGCTGGGACTAGCGGGACCCAGTACTTC
.	TRBV6-2/TRBV6-3	TRBJ2-7	TRBD1	CASSYWTGSEQYF	TGTGCCAGCAGTTACTGGACAGGGTCCGAGCAGTACTTC
.	TRBV28	TRBJ2-3	TRBD2	CASSPTSGTATDTQYF	TGTGCCAGCAGTCCGACTAGCGGGACGGCCACAGATACGCAGTATTTT
.	TRBV5-4	TRBJ1-2	.	CASRREGYGYTF	TGTGCCAGCAGGAGGGAGGGCTATGGCTACACCTTC
.	TRBV9	TRBJ2-3	.	CASSVGFTSTDTQYF	TGTGCCAGCAGCGTAGGTTTTACTAGCACAGATACGCAGTATTTT
.	TRBV19	TRBJ1-5	.	CASSIDLQGSSYQPQHF	TGTGCCAGTAGTATAGATCTACAGGGATCTTCTTATCAGCCCCAGCATTTT
.	TRBV5-1	TRBJ1-3	.	CASSSGTSTSGNTIYF	TGCGCCAGCAGCTCTGGGACATCTACCTCTGGAAACACCATATATTTT
.	TRBV9	TRBJ2-5	TRBD2	CASSPTSGGETQYF	TGTGCCAGCAGCCCGACTAGCGGGGGAGAGACCCAGTACTTC